This T cell receptor (beta chain) was sequenced for a study of long-term antiretroviral therapy in people with HIV. Study conclusions and caveats: Diversity went up after ART and still fell short of transplant donor controls.

This clone has just a few counts. Its antigen is unidentified. Each participant with HIV received care in the United States. Germline CDR1 SGHRS, CDR2 YFSETQ. V was pared by 0 bases and J by 6 bases, with 9 bases between. CDR3 length: 14 amino acids. Researchers report immunoSEQ v3.0 was run at survey level. What sequencing targeted per sample was about 35,000-55,000 T-cell genomes. Produced via immunoSEQ multiplex PCR; TCRdb's table is partial and in-frame only. The sample lists some 25,000 clones, almost 80% occurring once. The chain combines TRBV5-1 with TRBJ2-2; unclear D gene. Here the sequenced sample was unsorted PBMCs, taken 2.1 years after starting antiretroviral therapy. This TCR came from a man between 25 and 39 years old with HIV. The CDR3 nucleotides are TGCGCCAGCAGCTTGGTCGAGGTCGCCGGGGAGCTGTTTTTT. Its translation: CASSLVEVAGELFF.